Following are 4 T cell receptor beta chains from one sample sequenced in a study of blood T cell repertoires in COVID-19 (dated by TCRdb to 2020 to 2022). The library was generated by the immunoSEQ multiplex PCR assay. In its TCRdb copy, this immuneACCESS table keeps in-frame sequences only and misses some clones. Where compared with another copy, unresolved V genes explain less than half of these, and the others have no known cause. This sample has about 310,000 clones in its table, and roughly 86% of those were observed once. The ten top clones hold roughly a tenth of the sample. The specimen was PBMCs or T cells enriched from blood (not recorded which). The receptors derive from a young woman who had recovered from COVID-19.

The chain has TRBV6-5 and TRBJ2-7, with TRBD2 matching 7 bases. The CDR3 spans 14 residues. V shed 6 bases and J 4 bases; nucleotides not matched to a gene: 9. CDR1 and CDR2 from the germline V gene are MNHEY and SVGAGI. The CDR3 DNA reads TGTGCCAGCAGGTCGCGGGAGCATGGATACGAGCAGTACTTC. This encodes CASRSREHGYEQYF.

The chain carries TRBV24-1 and TRBJ2-5, with TRBD1 matching 10 bases. This CDR3 contains 18 residues. The V and J ends lost 5 bases and 2 bases, in that order; junction bases with no gene match: 13. CDR1 is KGHDR, CDR2 SFDVKD, per germline. CDR3 bases: TGTGCCACCAGTGGCGCTAGTGCCGGGACAGGGGCTCAAGAGACCCAGTACTTC. Translation gives CATSGASAGTGAQETQYF.

The chain joins TRBV19 to TRBJ2-1; 11 bases map to TRBD1. The junction had 4 bases not matched to a gene; V was cut back by 5 bases and J by 4 bases. This CDR3 comprises 15 residues. Per the germline V gene, CDR1 is LNHDA and CDR2 is SQIVND (reference sequence). The CDR3 is CASSGRDRGYNEQFF. DNA for the CDR3: TGTGCCAGTAGTGGCCGGGACAGGGGGTACAATGAGCAGTTCTTC.

The chain recombines TRBV28 with TRBJ1-2; D call uncertain. CDR1 is MDHEN, CDR2 SYDVKM, per germline. The V and J ends lost 7 bases and 6 bases respectively, with 24 bases between them. This CDR3 comprises 16 residues. Here the CDR3 DNA reads TGTGCCAGCATCCCTATCCCCCCGCGGGATTACGATGGCTACACCTTC. Encoded protein: CASIPIPPRDYDGYTF.